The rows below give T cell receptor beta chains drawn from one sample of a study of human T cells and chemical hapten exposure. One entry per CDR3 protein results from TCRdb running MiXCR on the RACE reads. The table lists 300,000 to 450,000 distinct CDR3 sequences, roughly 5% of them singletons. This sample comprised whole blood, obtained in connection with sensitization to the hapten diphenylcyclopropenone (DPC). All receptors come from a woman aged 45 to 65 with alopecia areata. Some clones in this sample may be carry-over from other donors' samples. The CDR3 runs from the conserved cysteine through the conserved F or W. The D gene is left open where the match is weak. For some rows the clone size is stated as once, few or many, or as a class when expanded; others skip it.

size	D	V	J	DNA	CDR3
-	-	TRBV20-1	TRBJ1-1	TGCAGTGCTACTCAGGCAGGGTGGGACACTGAAGCTTTCTTT	CSATQAGWDTEAFF
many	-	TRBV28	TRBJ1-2	TGTGCCGGGGGCGCAGGGGTTGGCTACACCTTC	CAGGAGVGYTF
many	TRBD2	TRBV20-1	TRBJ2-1	TGCAGTGCGCCGGGACTAGCGGGGGGAAGAGAGCAGTTCTTC	CSAPGLAGGREQFF
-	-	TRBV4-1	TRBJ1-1	TGCGCCAGCAGCCAAGACAGATTCCAGAACACTGAAGCTTTCTTT	CASSQDRFQNTEAFF
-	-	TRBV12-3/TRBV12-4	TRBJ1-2	TGTGCCAGCAGTTCGTGGACGGGGAACTATGGCTACACCTTC	CASSSWTGNYGYTF
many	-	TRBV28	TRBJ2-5	TGTGCCAGCAGTTCAGGGCCAAACGTCGAGACCCAGTACTTC	CASSSGPNVETQYF
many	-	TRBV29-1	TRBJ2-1	TGCAGCGTTGAAGACCGAGGGACGGACTACAATGAGCAGTTCTTC	CSVEDRGTDYNEQFF
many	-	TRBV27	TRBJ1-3	TGTGCCAGCAGTTACGCGCGAGCAGTGGCTGGAAACACCATATATTTT	CASSYARAVAGNTIYF
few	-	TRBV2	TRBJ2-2	TGTGCCAGCAGGGCCCAGACTGTGGCCGGGGAGCTGTTTTTT	CASRAQTVAGELFF
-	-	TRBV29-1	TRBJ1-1	TGCAGCGTTGAATTTTGGGGTTCTGACACTGAAGCTTTCTTT	CSVEFWGSDTEAFF
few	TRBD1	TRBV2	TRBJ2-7	TGTGCCAGAGGACAGGGTCGGTACGAGCAGTACTTC	CARGQGRYEQYF
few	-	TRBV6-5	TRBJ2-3	TGTGCCAGCAGTTACTTATTGGCAGATACGCAGTATTTT	CASSYLLADTQYF
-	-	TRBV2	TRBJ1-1	TGTGCCAGCAGTTTTACTCTCGCTGTGGGGAACACTGAAGCTTTCTTT	CASSFTLAVGNTEAFF
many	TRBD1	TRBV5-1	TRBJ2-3	TGCGCCAGCAGCTTAACAGGGGGCGCGATAGATACGCAGTATTTT	CASSLTGGAIDTQYF
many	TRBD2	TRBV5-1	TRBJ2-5	TGCGCCGGTCGACTTGGGCGGGAGTCAACCCAAGAGACCCAGTACTTC	CAGRLGRESTQETQYF
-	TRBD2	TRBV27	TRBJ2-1	TGTGCCAGCAGTCGCGAGTTAGGGGGAGCGGGAGGGCTGGGTGAGCAGTTCTTC	CASSRELGGAGGLGEQFF
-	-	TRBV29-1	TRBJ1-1	TGCAGCGTGGTCCTCCGGACAGAGAACACTGAAGCTTTCTTT	CSVVLRTENTEAFF
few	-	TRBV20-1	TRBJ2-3	TGCAGTGCAACCACCTACAGAACTAGCACAGATACGCAGTATTTT	CSATTYRTSTDTQYF
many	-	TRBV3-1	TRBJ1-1	TGTGCCAGCAGCCAATCGGGTGGTGAAGCTTTCTTT	CASSQSGGEAFF
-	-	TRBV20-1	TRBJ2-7	TGCAGTGCTAGACCTTTAGTTCACGAGCAGTACTTC	CSARPLVHEQYF
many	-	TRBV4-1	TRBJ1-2	TGCGCCAGCAGCCAGATTGCAGGGTCCCCTACCTATGGCTACACCTTC	CASSQIAGSPTYGYTF
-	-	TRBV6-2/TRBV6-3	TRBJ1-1	TGTGCCAGCACCCTCGACGGGGTACGGGCTGAAGCTTTCTTT	CASTLDGVRAEAFF
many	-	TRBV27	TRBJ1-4	TGTGCCAGCAGTTTAATGACTAATGAAAAACTGTTTTTT	CASSLMTNEKLFF
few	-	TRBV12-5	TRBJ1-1	TGTGCTAGTGGTTTGAGTGGGACCCAGCAATTGAACACTGAAGCTTTCTTT	CASGLSGTQQLNTEAFF
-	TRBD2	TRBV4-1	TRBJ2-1	TGCGCCAGCAGCCAAGATCGGAGTAGCGGGAGGGAGCAGTTCTTC	CASSQDRSSGREQFF
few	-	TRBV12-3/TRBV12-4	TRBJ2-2	TGTGCCAGCAGTGTCGGACAGACCGGGGAGCTGTTTTTT	CASSVGQTGELFF
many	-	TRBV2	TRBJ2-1	TGTGCCAGCACAGGGGTCATCGATGAGCAGTTCTTC	CASTGVIDEQFF
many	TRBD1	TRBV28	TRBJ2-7	TGTGCCAGCAGCCGTTTTAAGGGACAGGGCTCCTCCTACGAGCAGTACTTC	CASSRFKGQGSSYEQYF
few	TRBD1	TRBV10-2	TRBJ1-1	TGCGCCAGCCGAACAGGGGTGGGTGAAGCTTTCTTT	CASRTGVGEAFF
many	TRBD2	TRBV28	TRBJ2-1	TGTGCCAGCAGTTTGATAGGGACTAGCGGGAGGGATGAGCAGTTCTTC	CASSLIGTSGRDEQFF
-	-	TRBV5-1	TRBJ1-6	TGCGCCAGCAGCTTGGCTCCTTCCTCACCCCTCCACTTT	CASSLAPSSPLHF
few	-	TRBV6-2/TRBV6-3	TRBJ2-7	TGTGCCAGCAGTTATAAAGCCGAATACGAGCAGTACTTC	CASSYKAEYEQYF
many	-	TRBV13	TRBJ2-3	TGTGCCAGCAGCCGCCCCCAGGGACACCTCGTGGCAGATACGCAGTATTTT	CASSRPQGHLVADTQYF
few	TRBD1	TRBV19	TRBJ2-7	TGTGCCACCCGGACAGGGGGAGGCTCCTACGAGCAGTACTTC	CATRTGGGSYEQYF
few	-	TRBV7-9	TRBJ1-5	TGTGCCAGCAGCCCAGGACACTCGCATCAGCCCCAGCATTTT	CASSPGHSHQPQHF
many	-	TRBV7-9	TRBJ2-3	TGTGCCAGCAGCTTTACGGGGGTGCGCACAGATACGCAGTATTTT	CASSFTGVRTDTQYF
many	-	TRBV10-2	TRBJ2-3	TGCGCCAGCAGTGGGCCGACAGACCAGTACACAGATACGCAGTATTTT	CASSGPTDQYTDTQYF
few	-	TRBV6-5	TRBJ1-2	TGTGCCAGCAGCCTTACCCCCGCGGCCCGCTATGGCTACACCTTC	CASSLTPAARYGYTF
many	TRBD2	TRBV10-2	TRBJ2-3	TGCGCCAGCAGACGTTGGACTAGCGGACCCCAGGGAACAGATACGCAGTATTTT	CASRRWTSGPQGTDTQYF
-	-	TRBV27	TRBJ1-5	TGTGCCAGCAGAGGGTCCGTCAATCAGCCCCAGCATTTT	CASRGSVNQPQHF
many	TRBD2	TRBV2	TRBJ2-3	TGTGCCAGCAGTTCTACTAGCGGGAGCACAGATACGCAGTATTTT	CASSSTSGSTDTQYF
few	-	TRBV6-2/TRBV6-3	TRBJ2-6	TGTGCCAGCAGTTACTCTAGCGGAGAATCTGGGGCCAACGTCCTGACTTTC	CASSYSSGESGANVLTF
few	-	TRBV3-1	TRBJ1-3	TGTGCCAGCAGCCAAGAGGAATTGGGGTTAGGAGCTGGAAACACCATATATTTT	CASSQEELGLGAGNTIYF
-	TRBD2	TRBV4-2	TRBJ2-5	TGTGCCAGCAGCCAAACTAGCGGGAGGCAAGAGACCCAGTACTTC	CASSQTSGRQETQYF
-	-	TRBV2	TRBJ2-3	TGTGCCAGCAGGGACCCCCAGAACACAGATACGCAGTATTTT	CASRDPQNTDTQYF
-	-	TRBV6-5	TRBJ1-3	TGTGCCAGCAGTTACGCTCAGGGAAACACCATATATTTT	CASSYAQGNTIYF
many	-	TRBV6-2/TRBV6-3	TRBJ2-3	TGTGCCAGCAGTTACGTTGCGGGGAACACAGATACGCAGTATTTT	CASSYVAGNTDTQYF
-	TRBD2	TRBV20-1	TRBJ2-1	TGCAGTGCTAGAGGGGGTAGCGGGAGGTTAAGCTCCTACAATGAGCAGTTCTTC	CSARGGSGRLSSYNEQFF
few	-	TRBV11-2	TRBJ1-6	TGTGCCAGCAGCTTCTCCTCGACAGATAATTCACCCCTCCACTTT	CASSFSSTDNSPLHF
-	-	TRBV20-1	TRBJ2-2	TGCAGTGCTAGAGACGGGGCGAACACCGGGGAGCTGTTTTTT	CSARDGANTGELFF
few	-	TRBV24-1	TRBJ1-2	TGTGCCACCAGTGATTCAAATGGGTATGGCTACACCTTC	CATSDSNGYGYTF